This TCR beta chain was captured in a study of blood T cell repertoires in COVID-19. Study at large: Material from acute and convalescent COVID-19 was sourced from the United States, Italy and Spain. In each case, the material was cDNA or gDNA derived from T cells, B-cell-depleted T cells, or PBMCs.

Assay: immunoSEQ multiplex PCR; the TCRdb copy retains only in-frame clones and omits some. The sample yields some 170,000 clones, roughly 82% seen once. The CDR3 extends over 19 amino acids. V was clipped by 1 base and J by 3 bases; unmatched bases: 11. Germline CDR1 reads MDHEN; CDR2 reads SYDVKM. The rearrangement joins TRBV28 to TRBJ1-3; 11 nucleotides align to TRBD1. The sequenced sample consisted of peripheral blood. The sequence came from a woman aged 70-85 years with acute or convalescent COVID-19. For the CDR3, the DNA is TGTGCCAGCAGTTTATACCGATCCTGGACAGGGGGCTTTGGAAACACCATATATTTT. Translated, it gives CASSLYRSWTGGFGNTIYF. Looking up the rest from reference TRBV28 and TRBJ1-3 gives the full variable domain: DVKVTQSSRYLVKRTGEKVFLECVQDMDHENMFWYRQDPGLGLRLIYFSYDVKMKEKGDIPEGYSVSREKKERFSLILESASTNQTSMYLCASSLYRSWTGGFGNTIYFGEGSWLTVV.